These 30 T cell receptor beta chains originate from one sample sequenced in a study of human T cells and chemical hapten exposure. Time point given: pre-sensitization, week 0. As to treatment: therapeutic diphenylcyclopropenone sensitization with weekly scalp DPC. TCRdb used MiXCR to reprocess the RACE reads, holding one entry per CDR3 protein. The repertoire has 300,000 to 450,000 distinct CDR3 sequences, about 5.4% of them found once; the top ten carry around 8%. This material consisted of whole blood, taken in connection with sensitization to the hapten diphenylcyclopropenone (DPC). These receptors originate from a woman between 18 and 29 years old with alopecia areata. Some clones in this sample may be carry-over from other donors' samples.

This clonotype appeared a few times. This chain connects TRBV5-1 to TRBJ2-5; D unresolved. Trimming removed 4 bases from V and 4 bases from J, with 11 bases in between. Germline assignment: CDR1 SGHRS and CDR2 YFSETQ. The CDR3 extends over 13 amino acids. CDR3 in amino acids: CASSGVQRETQYF. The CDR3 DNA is TGCGCCAGCAGCGGCGTTCAGAGAGAGACCCAGTACTTC.

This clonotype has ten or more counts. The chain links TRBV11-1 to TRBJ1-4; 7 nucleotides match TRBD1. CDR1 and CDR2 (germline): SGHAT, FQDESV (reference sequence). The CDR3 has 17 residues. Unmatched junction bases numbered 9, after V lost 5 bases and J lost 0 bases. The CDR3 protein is CASSHRQGGATNEKLFF. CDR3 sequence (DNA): TGTGCCAGCAGCCATCGACAGGGAGGAGCAACTAATGAAAAACTGTTTTTT.

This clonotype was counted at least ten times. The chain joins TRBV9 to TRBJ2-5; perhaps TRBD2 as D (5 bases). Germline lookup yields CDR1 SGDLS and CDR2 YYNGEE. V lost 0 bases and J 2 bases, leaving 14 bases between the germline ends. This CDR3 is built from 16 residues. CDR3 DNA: TGTGCCAGCAGCGTAGGAAGTGGGAGCGATCAAGAGACCCAGTACTTC. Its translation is CASSVGSGSDQETQYF.

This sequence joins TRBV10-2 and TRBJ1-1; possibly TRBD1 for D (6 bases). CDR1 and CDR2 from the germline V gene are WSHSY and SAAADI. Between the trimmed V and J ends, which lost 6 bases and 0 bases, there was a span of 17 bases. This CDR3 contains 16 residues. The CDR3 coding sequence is TGCGCCAGCAGGGACTCCGGGACATACATGAACACTGAAGCTTTCTTT. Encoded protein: CASRDSGTYMNTEAFF.

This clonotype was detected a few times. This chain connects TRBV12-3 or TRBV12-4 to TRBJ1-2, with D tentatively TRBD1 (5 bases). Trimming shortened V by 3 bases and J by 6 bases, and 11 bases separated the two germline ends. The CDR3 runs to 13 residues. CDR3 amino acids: CASSFRGSHGYTF. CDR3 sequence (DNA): TGTGCCAGCAGTTTTCGGGGGTCCCATGGCTACACCTTC.

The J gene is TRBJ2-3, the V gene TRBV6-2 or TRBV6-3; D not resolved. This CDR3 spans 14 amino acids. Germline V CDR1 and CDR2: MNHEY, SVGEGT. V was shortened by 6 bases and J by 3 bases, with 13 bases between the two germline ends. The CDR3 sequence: CASRSIAVTDTQYF. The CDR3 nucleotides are TGTGCCAGCAGGTCCATTGCGGTTACAGATACGCAGTATTTT.

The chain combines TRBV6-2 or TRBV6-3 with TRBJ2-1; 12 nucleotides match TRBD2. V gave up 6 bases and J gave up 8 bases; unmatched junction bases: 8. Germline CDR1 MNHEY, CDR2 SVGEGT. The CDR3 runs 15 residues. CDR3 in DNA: TGTGCCAGCAGCCCAAGGACTAGCGGGGTGGATGAGCAGTTCTTC. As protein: CASSPRTSGVDEQFF.

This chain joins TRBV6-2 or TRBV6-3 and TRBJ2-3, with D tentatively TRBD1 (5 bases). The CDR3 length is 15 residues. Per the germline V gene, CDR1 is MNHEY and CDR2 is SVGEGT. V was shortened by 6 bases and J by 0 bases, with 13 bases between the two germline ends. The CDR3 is CASRQMGLSTDTQYF. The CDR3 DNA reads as TGTGCCAGCAGACAGATGGGGCTGAGCACAGATACGCAGTATTTT.

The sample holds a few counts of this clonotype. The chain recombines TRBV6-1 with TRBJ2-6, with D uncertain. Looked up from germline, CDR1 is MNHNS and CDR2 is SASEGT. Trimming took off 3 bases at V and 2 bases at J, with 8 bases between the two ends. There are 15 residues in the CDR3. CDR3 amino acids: CASSDWLPGANVLTF. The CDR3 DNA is TGTGCCAGCAGTGATTGGCTCCCTGGGGCCAACGTCCTGACTTTC.

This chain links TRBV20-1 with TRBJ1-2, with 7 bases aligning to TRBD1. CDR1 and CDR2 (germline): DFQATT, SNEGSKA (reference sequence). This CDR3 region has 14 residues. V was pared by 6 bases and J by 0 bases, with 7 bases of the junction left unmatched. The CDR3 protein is CSARWDSANYGYTF. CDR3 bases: TGCAGTGCCCGCTGGGACAGCGCTAACTATGGCTACACCTTC.

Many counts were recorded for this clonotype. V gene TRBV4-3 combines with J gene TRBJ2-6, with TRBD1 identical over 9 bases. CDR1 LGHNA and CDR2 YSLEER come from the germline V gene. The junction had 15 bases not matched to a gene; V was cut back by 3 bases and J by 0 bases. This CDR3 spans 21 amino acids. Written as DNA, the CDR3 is TGCGCCAGCAGCCAGCCGCCCGGGACAGGGCACTTAAGCTCTGGGGCCAACGTCCTGACTTTC. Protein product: CASSQPPGTGHLSSGANVLTF.

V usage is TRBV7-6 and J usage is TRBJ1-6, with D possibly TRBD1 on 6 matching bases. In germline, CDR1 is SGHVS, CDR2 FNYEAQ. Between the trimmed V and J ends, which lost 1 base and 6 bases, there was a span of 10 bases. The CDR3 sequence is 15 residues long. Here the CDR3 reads CASSLVAGANSPLHF. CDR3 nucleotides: TGTGCCAGCAGCTTAGTCGCAGGGGCTAATTCACCCCTCCACTTT.

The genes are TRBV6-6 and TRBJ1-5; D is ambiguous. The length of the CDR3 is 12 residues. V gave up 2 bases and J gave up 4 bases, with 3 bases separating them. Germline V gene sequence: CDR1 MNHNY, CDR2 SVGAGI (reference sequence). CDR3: CASSYRNQPQHF. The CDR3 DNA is TGTGCCAGCAGTTACAGGAATCAGCCCCAGCATTTT.

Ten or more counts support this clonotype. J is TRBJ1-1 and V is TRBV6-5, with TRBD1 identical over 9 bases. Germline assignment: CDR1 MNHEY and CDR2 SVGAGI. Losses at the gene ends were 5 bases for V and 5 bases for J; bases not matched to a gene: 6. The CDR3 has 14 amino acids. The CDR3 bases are TGTGCCAGCAGTCCCGACAGGGGGAGGACTGAAGCTTTCTTT. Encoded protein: CASSPDRGRTEAFF.

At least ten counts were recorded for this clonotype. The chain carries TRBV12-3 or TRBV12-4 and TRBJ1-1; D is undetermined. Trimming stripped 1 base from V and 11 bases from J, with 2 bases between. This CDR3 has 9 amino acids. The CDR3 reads CASSLGAFF. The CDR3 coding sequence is TGTGCCAGCAGTTTAGGGGCTTTCTTT.

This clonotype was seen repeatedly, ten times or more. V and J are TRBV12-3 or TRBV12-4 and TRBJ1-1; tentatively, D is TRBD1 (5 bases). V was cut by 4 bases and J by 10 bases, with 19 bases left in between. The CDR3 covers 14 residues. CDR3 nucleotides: TGTGCCAGCAGTTCCTCCGGGACGGGCGGCGGAGCTTTCTTT. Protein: CASSSSGTGGGAFF.

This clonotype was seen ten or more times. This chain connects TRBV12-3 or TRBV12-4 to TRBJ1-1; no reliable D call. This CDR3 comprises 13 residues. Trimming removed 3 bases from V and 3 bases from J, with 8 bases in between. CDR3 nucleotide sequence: TGTGCCAGCAGTTTGAGTTTTGACACTGAAGCTTTCTTT. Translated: CASSLSFDTEAFF.

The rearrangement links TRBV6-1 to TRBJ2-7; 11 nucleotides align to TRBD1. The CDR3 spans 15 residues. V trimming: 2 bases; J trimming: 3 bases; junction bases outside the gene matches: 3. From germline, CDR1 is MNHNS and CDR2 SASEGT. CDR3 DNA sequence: TGTGCCAGCAGTGAATTCGGGACAGGGGGCTACGAGCAGTACTTC. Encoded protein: CASSEFGTGGYEQYF.

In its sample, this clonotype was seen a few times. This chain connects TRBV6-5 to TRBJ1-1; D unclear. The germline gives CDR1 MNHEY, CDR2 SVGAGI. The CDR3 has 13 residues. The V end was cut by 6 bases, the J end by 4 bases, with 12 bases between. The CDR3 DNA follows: TGTGCCAGCAGCCCCGGGGTTAGCACTGAAGCTTTCTTT. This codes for CASSPGVSTEAFF.

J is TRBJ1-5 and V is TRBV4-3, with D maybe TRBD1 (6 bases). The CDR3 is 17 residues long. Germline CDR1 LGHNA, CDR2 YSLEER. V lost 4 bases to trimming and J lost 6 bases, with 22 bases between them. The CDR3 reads CASSPSWVQGIGQPQHF. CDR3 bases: TGCGCCAGCAGCCCAAGCTGGGTCCAGGGGATCGGTCAGCCCCAGCATTTT.

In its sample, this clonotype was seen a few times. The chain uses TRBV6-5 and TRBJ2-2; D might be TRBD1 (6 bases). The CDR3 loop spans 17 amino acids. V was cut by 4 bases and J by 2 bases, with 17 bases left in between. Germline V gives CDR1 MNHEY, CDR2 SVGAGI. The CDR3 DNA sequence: TGTGCCAGCAGTTCTCCCTACGGACAGAGAAACACCGGGGAGCTGTTTTTT. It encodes CASSSPYGQRNTGELFF.

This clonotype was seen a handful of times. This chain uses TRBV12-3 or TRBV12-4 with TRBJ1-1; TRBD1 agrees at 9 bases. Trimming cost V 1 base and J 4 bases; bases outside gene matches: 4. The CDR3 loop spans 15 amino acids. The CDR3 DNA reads TGTGCCAGCAGTTTAGACAGGGGGCTGGTCACTGAAGCTTTCTTT. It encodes CASSLDRGLVTEAFF.

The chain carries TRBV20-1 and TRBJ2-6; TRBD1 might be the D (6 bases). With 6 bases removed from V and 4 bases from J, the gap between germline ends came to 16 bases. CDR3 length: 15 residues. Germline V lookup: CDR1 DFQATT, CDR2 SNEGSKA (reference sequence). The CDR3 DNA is TGCAGTGCCCCGGACAGAAAGTCCGGGGCCAACGTCCTGACTTTC. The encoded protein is CSAPDRKSGANVLTF.

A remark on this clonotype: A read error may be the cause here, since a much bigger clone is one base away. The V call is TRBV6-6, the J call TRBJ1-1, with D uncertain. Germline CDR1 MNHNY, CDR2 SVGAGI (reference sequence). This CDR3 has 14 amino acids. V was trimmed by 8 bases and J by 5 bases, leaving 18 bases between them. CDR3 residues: CASGRPIPSTEAFF. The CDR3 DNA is TGTGCCAGCGGTCGACCCATCCCCTCGACTGAAGCTTTCTTT.

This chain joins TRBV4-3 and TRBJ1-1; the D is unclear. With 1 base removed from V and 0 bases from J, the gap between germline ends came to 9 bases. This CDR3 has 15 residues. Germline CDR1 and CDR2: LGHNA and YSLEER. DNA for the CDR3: TGCGCCAGCAGCCAAGGCTTAGATCTGAACACTGAAGCTTTCTTT. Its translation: CASSQGLDLNTEAFF.

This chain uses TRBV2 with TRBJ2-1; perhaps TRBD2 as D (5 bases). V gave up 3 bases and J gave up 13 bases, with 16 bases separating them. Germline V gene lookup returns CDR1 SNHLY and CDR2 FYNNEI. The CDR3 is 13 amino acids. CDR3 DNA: TGTGCCAGCAGTGATGTGCCGGACTCAATACAGTTCTTC. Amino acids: CASSDVPDSIQFF.

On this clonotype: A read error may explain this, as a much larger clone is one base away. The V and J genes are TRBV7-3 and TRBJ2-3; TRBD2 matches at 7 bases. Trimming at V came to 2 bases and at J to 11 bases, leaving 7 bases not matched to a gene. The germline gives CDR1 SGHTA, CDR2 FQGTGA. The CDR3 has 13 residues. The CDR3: CASSLQRGSEQYF. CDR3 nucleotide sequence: TGTGCCAGCAGCTTACAGCGGGGTAGTGAGCAGTATTTT.

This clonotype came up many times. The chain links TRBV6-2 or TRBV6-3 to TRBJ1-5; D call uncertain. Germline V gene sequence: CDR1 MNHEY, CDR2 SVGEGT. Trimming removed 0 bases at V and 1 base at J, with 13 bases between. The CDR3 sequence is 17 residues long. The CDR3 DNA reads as TGTGCCAGCAGTTACTCGTCCAGGCGCAACAGCAATCAGCCCCAGCATTTT. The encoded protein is CASSYSSRRNSNQPQHF.

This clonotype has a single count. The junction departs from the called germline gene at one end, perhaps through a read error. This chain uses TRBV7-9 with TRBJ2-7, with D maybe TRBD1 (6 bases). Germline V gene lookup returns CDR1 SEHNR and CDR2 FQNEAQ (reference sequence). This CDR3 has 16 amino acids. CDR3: CASSAVQGFPTIEQHF. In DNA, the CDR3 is TGTGCCAGCAGCGCAGTACAGGGTTTTCCTACGATTGAGCAGCACTTC.

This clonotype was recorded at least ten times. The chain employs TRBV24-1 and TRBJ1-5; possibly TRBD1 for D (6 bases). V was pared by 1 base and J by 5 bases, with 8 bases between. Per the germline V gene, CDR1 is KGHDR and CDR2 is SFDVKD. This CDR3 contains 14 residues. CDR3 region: CATSDLRGDQPQHF. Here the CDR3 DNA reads TGTGCCACCAGTGATTTAAGGGGGGATCAGCCCCAGCATTTT.